Detailed here is one T cell receptor (beta chain). Its antigen is not identified. The sorted-subset replicate PCRs were given 200 ng DNA, which is around 29,000 T cell genomes. Assay used: immunoSEQ multiplex PCR; TCRdb lists only in-frame clones, some missing. Of more than 1.2 million clones in the sample, around 98.5% were seen once. The entry originates in a study of shared clonotypes between healthy human individuals. The study's findings and limits: Tissues were not sampled, only blood, and their repertoires likely differ.

The sequenced sample consisted of naive CD4+ T cells sorted from blood. The subset: CD45RA+ positively selected. The receptor comes from a man younger than 45 in good health.

This chain's CDR3 is CASSGATNEKLFF. The CDR3, as DNA: TGCGCCAGCAGTGGCGCAACTAATGAAAAACTGTTTTTT. The chain recombines TRBV10-2 with TRBJ1-4; no clear D gene. Trimming pared 4 bases from V and 0 bases from J, leaving 3 bases between. Germline CDR1 reads WSHSY; CDR2 reads SAAADI. The CDR3 runs 13 residues.